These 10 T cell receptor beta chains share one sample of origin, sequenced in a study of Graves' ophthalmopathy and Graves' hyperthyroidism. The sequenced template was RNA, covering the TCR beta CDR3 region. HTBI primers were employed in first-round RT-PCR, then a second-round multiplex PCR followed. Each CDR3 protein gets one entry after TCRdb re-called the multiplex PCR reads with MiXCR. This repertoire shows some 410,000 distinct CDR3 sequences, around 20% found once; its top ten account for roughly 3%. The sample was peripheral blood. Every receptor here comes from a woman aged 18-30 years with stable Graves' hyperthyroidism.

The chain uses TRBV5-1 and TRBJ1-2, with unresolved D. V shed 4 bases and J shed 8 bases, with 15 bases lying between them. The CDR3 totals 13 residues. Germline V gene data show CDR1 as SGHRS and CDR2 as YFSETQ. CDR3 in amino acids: CASSLPSAEGYTF. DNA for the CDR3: TGCGCCAGCAGCCTCCCTTCAGCGGAAGGCTACACCTTC.

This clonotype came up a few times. Written as DNA, the CDR3 is TGCAGTGCCGAGGGGAATAGCCACGAGCAGTACTTC. Protein: CSAEGNSHEQYF. The chain recombines TRBV20-1 with TRBJ2-7; perhaps D is TRBD1 or TRBD2 (5 bases each). V lost 6 bases and J lost 5, with 14 bases in between. The CDR3 is made up of 12 amino acids. The germline gives CDR1 DFQATT, CDR2 SNEGSKA (reference sequence).

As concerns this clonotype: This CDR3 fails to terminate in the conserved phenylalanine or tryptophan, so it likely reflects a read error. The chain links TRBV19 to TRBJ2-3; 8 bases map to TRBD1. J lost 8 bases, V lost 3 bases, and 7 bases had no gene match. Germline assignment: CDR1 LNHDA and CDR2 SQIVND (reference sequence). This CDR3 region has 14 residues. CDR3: CASSIPRTGRTQYC. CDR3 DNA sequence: TGTGCCAGTAGTATCCCCCGGACAGGGCGTACGCAGTATTGT.

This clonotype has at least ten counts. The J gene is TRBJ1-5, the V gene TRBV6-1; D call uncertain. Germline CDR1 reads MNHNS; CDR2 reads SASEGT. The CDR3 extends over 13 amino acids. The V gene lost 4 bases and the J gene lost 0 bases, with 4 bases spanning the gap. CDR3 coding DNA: TGTGCCAGCAGTGCTGATAGCAATCAGCCCCAGCATTTT. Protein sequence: CASSADSNQPQHF.

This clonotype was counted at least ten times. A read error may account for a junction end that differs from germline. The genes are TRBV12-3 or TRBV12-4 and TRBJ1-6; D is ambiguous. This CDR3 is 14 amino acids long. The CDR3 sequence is CASSFLGDNSPRHF. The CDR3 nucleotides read TGTGCCAGCAGTTTCCTCGGGGATAATTCACCCCGCCACTTT.

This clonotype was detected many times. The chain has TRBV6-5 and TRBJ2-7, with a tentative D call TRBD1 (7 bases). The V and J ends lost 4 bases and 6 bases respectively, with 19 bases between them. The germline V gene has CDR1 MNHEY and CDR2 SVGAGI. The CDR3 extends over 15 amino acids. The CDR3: CASSSLGTEGGEQYF. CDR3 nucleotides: TGTGCCAGCAGTTCCCTGGGGACAGAGGGAGGCGAGCAGTACTTC.

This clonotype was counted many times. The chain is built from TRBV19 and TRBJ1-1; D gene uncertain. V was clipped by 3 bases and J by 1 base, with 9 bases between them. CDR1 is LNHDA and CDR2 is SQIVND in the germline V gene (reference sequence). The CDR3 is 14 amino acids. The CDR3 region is CASSIGQQNTEAFF. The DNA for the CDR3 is TGTGCCAGTAGTATCGGTCAGCAGAACACTGAAGCTTTCTTT.

The CDR3 DNA reads TGTGCCAGCAGTACCTGGGATGTCCGTGAGACCCAGTACTTC. Translating gives CASSTWDVRETQYF. This chain uses TRBV6-1 with TRBJ2-5; D is unclear. The CDR3 contains 14 residues. Per germline, CDR1 MNHNS and CDR2 SASEGT. The V and J ends lost 5 bases and 5 bases respectively, with 15 bases between them.

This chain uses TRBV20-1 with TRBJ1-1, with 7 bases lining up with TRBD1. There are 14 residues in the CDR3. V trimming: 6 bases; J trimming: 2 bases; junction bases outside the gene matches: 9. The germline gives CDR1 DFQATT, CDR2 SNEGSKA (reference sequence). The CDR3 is CSANKGQANTEAFF. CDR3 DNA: TGCAGTGCAAATAAAGGACAGGCAAACACTGAAGCTTTCTTT.

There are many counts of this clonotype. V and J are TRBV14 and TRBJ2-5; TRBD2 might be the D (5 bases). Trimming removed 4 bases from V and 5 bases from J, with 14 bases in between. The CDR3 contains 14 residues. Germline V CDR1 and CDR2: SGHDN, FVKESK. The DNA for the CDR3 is TGTGCCAGCAGCCTACTATCGGGATGGGAGACCCAGTACTTC. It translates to CASSLLSGWETQYF.